This T cell receptor beta chain was profiled in a study of shared clonotypes between healthy human individuals. The CDR3 covers 13 residues. Germline CDR1 reads LNHNV; CDR2 reads YYDKDF (reference sequence). Trimming removed 4 bases from V and 3 bases from J, with 8 bases in between. Points from the study as a whole: Investigators collected only blood, and repertoires in tissues likely differ. Generation probabilities of non-shared clonotypes were lower (relative to those shared by all four donors).

The method was immunoSEQ multiplex PCR; TCRdb's version includes in-frame clones alone and lacks a portion of them. Of 600,000 to 750,000 clones listed, about 90% are singletons. This clone was seen a single time. No antigen is known for it. The chain has TRBV15 and TRBJ2-3, with D tentatively TRBD1 (5 bases). This TCR derives from a man younger than 30 in good health. Some clones in this sample may be carry-over from other donors' samples. The specimen sequenced was memory CD8+ T cells from PBMCs. Subset meaning: CD45RO+ cells pooled with CCR7-negative TemRA cells. DNA for the CDR3: TGTGCCACCAGCATAGGGGCGACAGATACGCAGTATTTT. It is translated as CATSIGATDTQYF.